This TCR beta chain is drawn from a study of T cell changes during pregnancy in multiple sclerosis. Some clones are missing from TCRdb's copy, which holds only in-frame ones; the method was immunoSEQ multiplex PCR. Here the sample spans roughly 41,000 clones, roughly nine tenths being singletons. V was cut by 2 bases and J by 5 bases, with 9 bases left in between. Germline values: CDR1 SGHTA, CDR2 FQGNSA. This CDR3 has 13 residues. This chain uses TRBV7-2 with TRBJ2-5, with TRBD1 as a possible D gene (5 bases). This clonotype was sampled from a female donor with multiple sclerosis, enrolled in a pregnancy study. The sample was CD4+ T cells from peripheral blood mononuclear cells, taken in the first trimester of pregnancy. The CDR3: CASSLFRVETQYF. In nucleotides, the CDR3 is TGTGCCAGCAGCTTATTCAGGGTGGAGACCCAGTACTTC. Combining the CDR3 with reference TRBV7-2 and TRBJ2-5 gives the whole variable domain GAGVSQSPSNKVTEKGKDVELRCDPISGHTALYWYRQSLGQGLEFLIYFQGNSAPDKSGLPSDRFSAERTGGSVSTLTIQRTQQEDSAVYLCASSLFRVETQYFGPGTRLLVL.